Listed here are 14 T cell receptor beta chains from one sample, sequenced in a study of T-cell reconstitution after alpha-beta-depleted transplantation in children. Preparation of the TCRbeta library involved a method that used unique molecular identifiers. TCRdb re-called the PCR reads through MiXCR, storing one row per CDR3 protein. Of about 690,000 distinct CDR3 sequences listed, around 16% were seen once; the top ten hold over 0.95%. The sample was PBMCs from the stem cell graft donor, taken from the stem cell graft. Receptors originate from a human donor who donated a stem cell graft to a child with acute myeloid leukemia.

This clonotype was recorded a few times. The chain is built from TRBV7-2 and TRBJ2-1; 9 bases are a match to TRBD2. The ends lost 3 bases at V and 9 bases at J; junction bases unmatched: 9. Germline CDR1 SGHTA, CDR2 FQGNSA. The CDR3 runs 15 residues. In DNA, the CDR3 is TGTGCCAGCAGCTTGGTAGCGGGGGCAATAAGTGAGCAGTTCTTC. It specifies CASSLVAGAISEQFF.

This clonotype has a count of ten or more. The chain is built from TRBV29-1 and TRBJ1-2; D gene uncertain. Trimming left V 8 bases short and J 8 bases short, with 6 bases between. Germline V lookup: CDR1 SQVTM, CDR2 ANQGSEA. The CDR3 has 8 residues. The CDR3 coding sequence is TGCAGCACGTCCGGCTACACCTTC. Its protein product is CSTSGYTF.

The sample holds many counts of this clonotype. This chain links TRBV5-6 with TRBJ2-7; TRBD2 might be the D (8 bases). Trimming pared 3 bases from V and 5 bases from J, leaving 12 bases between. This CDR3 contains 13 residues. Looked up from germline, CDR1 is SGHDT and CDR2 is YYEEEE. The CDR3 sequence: CASSSGGGHEQYF. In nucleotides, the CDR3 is TGTGCCAGCAGCTCGGGAGGGGGCCACGAGCAGTACTTC.

CDR3 DNA: TGTGCCAGCAGTTTCCTGGGACAGGGAAACCCCTATGGCTACACCTTC. The encoded protein is CASSFLGQGNPYGYTF. The chain recombines TRBV27 with TRBJ1-2; 9 bases line up with TRBD1. Germline assignment: CDR1 MNHEY and CDR2 SMNVEV (reference sequence). CDR3 length: 16 residues. The trim removed 3 bases at V and 4 bases at J, leaving 9 bases unmatched.

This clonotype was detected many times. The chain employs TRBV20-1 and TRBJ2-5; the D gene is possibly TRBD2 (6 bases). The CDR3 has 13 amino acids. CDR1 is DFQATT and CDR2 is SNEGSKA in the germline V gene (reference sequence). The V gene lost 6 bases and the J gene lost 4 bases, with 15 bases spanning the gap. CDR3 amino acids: CSAAGLEGETQYF. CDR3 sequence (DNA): TGCAGTGCGGCAGGACTGGAGGGAGAGACCCAGTACTTC.

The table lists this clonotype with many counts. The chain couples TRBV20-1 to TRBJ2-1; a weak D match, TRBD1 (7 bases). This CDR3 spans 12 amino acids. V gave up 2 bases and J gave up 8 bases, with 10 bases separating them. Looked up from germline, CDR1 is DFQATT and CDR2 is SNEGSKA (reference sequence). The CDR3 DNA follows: TGCAGTGCTAGACAGGGGGGTCATGAGCAGTTCTTC. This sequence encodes CSARQGGHEQFF.

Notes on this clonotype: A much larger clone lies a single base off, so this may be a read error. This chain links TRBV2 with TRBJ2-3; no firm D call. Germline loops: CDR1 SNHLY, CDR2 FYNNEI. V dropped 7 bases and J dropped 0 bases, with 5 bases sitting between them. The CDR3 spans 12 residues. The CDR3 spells CASTDSTDTQYF. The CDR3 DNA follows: TGTGCCAGCACGGACAGCACAGATACGCAGTATTTT.

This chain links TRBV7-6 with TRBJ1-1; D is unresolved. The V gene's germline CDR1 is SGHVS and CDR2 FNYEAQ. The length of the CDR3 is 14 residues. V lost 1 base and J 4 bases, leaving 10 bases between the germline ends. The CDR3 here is CASSLGTIGTEAFF. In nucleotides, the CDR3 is TGTGCCAGCAGCTTAGGGACTATCGGCACTGAAGCTTTCTTT.

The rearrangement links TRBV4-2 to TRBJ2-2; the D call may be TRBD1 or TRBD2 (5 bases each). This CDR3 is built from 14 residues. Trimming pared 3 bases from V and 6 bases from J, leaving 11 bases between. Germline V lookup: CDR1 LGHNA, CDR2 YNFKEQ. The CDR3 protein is CASSQPGTPGELFF. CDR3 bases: TGTGCCAGCAGCCAGCCAGGGACCCCCGGGGAGCTGTTTTTT.

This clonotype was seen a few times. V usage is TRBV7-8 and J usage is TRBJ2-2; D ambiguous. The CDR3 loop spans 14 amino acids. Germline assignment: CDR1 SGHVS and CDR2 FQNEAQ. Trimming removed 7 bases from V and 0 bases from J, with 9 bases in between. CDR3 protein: CASTPFANTGELFF. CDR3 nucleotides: TGTGCCAGCACCCCTTTTGCGAACACCGGGGAGCTGTTTTTT.

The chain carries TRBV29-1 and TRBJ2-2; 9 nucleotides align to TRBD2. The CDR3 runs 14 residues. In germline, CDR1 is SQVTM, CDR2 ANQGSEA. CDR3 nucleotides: TGCGCTGGGGCAGCGGGGGGGAACACCGGGGAGCTGTTTTTT. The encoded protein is CAGAAGGNTGELFF.

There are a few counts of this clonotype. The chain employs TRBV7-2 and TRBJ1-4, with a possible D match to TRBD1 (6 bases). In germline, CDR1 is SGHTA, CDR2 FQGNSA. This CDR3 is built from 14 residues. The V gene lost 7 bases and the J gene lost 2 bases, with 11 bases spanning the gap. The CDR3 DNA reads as TGTGCCAGCACCCCGGACAGTACTAATGAAAAACTGTTTTTT. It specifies CASTPDSTNEKLFF.

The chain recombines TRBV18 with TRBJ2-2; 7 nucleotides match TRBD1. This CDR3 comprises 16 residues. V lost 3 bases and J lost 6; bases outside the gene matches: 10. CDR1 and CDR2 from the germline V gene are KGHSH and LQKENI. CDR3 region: CASSPLGPGGAGELFF. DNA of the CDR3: TGTGCCAGCTCACCCCTCGGGCCAGGGGGAGCCGGGGAGCTGTTTTTT.

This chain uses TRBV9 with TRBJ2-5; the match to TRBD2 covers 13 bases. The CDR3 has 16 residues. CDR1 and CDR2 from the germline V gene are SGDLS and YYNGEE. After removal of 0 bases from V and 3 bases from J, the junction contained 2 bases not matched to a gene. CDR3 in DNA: TGTGCCAGCAGCGTAGGCGGGACTAGCGGGAAAGAGACCCAGTACTTC. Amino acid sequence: CASSVGGTSGKETQYF. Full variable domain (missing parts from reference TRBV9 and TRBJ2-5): DSGVTQTPKHLITATGQRVTLRCSPRSGDLSVYWYQQSLDQGLQFLIQYYNGEERAKGNILERFSAQQFPDLHSELNLSSLELGDSALYFCASSVGGTSGKETQYFGPGTRLLVL.